A selection of T cell receptor beta chains follows, all from one sample in a study of cytomegalovirus exposure and HLA in healthy donors. The table came from immunoSEQ multiplex PCR; TCRdb's copy has only in-frame clones and leaves some out. The profile shows more than 95,000 clones, around 94% of them singletons. Input material: PBMCs. These receptors all come from a young woman in good health and CMV-seronegative. Each CDR3 is given with its conserved first and last residue. Each record gives: D gene, V gene, J gene, clone size, CDR3 protein, CDR3 DNA. A D gene is named only where the DNA matches it firmly. Rows may omit the clone size; those that give it use once, few, many or a size class.

>-|TRBV27|TRBJ2-6|-
CASRTTGANVLTF
TGTGCCAGTCGGACAACTGGGGCCAACGTCCTGACTTTC
>-|TRBV13|TRBJ2-2|once
CASSLKFGRGKTGELFF
TGTGCCAGCAGCTTAAAATTCGGCAGGGGAAAGACCGGGGAGCTGTTTTTT
>TRBD1|TRBV6-4|TRBJ2-1|-
CASSVGTVNEQFF
TGTGCCAGCAGCGTCGGGACAGTGAATGAGCAGTTCTTC
>TRBD2|TRBV19|TRBJ2-1|-
CASSITSGTYNEQFF
TGTGCCAGTAGTATAACTAGCGGGACTTACAATGAGCAGTTCTTC
>-|TRBV2|TRBJ1-2|few
CASSDKTVYGYTF
TGTGCCAGCAGTGACAAGACAGTCTATGGCTACACCTTC
>TRBD2|TRBV7-8|TRBJ2-5|-
CASSLSTGTSGLQETQYF
TGTGCCAGCAGCCTATCAACCGGGACTAGCGGGCTTCAAGAGACCCAGTACTTC
>TRBD1|TRBV5-1|TRBJ2-2|-
CASSPFWTGENTGELFF
TGCGCCAGCAGCCCGTTCTGGACAGGGGAGAACACCGGGGAGCTGTTTTTT
>TRBD1|TRBV7-9|TRBJ2-7|-
CASSGRPGQGVYEQYF
TGTGCCAGCAGCGGCCGTCCGGGACAGGGGGTCTACGAGCAGTACTTC
>-|TRBV27|TRBJ1-6|-
CASSRTGDGNSPLHF
TGTGCCAGCAGTCGAACGGGGGACGGGAATTCACCCCTCCACTTT
>-|TRBV28|TRBJ2-2|-
CASISAGSSGELFF
TGTGCCAGCATCTCGGCAGGGTCGTCCGGGGAGCTGTTTTTT
>TRBD1|TRBV7-9|TRBJ2-4|-
CASSLGTGGVVKNIQYF
TGTGCCAGCAGCTTAGGGACAGGGGGAGTTGTCAAAAACATTCAGTACTTC
>-|TRBV11-2|TRBJ2-7|-
CASSLADYEQYF
TGTGCCAGCAGCTTGGCCGACTACGAGCAGTACTTC
>-|TRBV19|TRBJ1-1|-
CASKGQGSNTEAFF
TGTGCCAGTAAGGGGCAGGGTTCGAACACTGAAGCTTTCTTT
>-|TRBV11-3|TRBJ2-1|-
CASKRPGSEQFF
TGTGCCAGCAAACGTCCGGGTAGCGAGCAGTTCTTC
>TRBD1|TRBV2|TRBJ1-1|-
CASSADRASEAFF
TGTGCCAGCAGCGCCGACAGGGCTTCTGAAGCTTTCTTT